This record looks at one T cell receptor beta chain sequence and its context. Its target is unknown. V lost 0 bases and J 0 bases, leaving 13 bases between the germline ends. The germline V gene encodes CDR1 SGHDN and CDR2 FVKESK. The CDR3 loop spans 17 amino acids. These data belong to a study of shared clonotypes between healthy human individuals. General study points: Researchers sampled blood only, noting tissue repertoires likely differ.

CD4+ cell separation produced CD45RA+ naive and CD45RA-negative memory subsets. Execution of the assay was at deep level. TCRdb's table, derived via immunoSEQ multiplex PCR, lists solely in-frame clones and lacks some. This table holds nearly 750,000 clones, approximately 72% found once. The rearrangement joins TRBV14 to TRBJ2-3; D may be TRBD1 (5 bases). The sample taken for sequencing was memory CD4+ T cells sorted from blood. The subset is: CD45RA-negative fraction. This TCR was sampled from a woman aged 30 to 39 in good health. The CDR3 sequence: CASSQDLGRSSTDTQYF. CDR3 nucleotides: TGTGCCAGCAGCCAAGATCTGGGGCGGTCTAGCACAGATACGCAGTATTTT.